This T cell receptor beta chain was identified in a study of blood T cell repertoires in COVID-19. In the original workflow: Quantification of nucleated cells was approximated via reference gene primer amplification. Sequenced by immunoSEQ multiplex PCR; TCRdb stores in-frame clones only, minus some. D and trimming were read from the DNA, whereas the V and J calls and clone size are those reported in that table. The sample lists around 29,000 clones, 80% to 90% seen once, with more than 25% in the top ten. The V segment lost 1 base and the J segment 3 bases; nucleotides outside the gene matches: 6. The germline V gene encodes CDR1 LGHDT and CDR2 YNNKEL (reference sequence). The CDR3 length is 15 residues.

The sequenced material came from peripheral blood. This TCR was recovered from a woman aged 80 or over with COVID-19, enrolled during active disease. The rearrangement uses TRBV3-1 (or the pseudogene TRBV3-2) and TRBJ2-7, with 7 bases identical to TRBD1. CDR3 protein: CASSQVGRGNYEQYF. The CDR3 DNA reads TGTGCCAGCAGCCAAGTGGGCAGGGGGAACTACGAGCAGTACTTC.